The rows below give T cell receptor beta chains drawn from one sample of a study of CD8 T cells in ankylosing spondylitis. Each CDR3 protein gets one entry after TCRdb re-called the 5' RACE reads with MiXCR. This sample has about 330,000 distinct CDR3 sequences, with 7% to 9% found just once. Material: blood, either unsorted or a sorted T cell fraction (not recorded which). The receptors were sampled from a male donor with ankylosing spondylitis. CDR3s include the opening cysteine and the closing phenylalanine or tryptophan.

J,length,V,CDR3
TRBJ2-1,13,TRBV27,CASSFRIGDEQFF
TRBJ2-1,16,TRBV11-2,CASSTFGAGGPIEQFF
TRBJ2-1,17,TRBV20-1,CSARASGATYSYNEQFF
TRBJ1-3,15,TRBV4-1,CASSLKGARGNTIYF
TRBJ2-7,15,TRBV6-4,CASSDSYRALYEQYF
TRBJ1-2,16,TRBV4-2,CASSQDLGAGDYGYTF
TRBJ2-7,17,TRBV12-3/TRBV12-4,CASSFGIAGTVSYEQYF
TRBJ2-7,12,TRBV12-3/TRBV12-4,CASSLFADEQYF
TRBJ2-1,16,TRBV28,CASSRAGTGARDEQFF
TRBJ1-5,14,TRBV12-3/TRBV12-4,CASSSTDSNQPQHF
TRBJ2-1,16,TRBV28,CASSLSAGGKYNEQFF
TRBJ2-1,15,TRBV5-6,CASSLGSGVYNEQFF
TRBJ2-2,13,TRBV9,CASSVAPTGELFF
TRBJ2-7,14,TRBV21-1,CASSKSGAYYEQYF
TRBJ2-7,16,TRBV28,CASSPPPGTYSYEQYF
TRBJ2-4,13,TRBV12-3/TRBV12-4,CASSPGTVDIQYF
TRBJ2-5,16,TRBV19,CASSQAQALVLETQYF
TRBJ2-7,13,TRBV15,CATSRDMPYEQYF
TRBJ2-2,16,TRBV9,CASSVDWTKNTGELFF
TRBJ1-2,16,TRBV4-2,CASSPTGRVSNYGYTF
TRBJ2-7,13,TRBV20-1,CSASSGGLNEQYF
TRBJ2-5,13,TRBV20-1,CSGGGGAAGAQYF
TRBJ2-2,15,TRBV5-1,CASSLDGVTTGELFF
TRBJ1-1,12,TRBV20-1,CSAITVNTEAFF
TRBJ1-5,15,TRBV6-2/TRBV6-3,CASSSPGQRNQPQHF
TRBJ2-3,17,TRBV7-2,CASSLHRTSGDTDTQYF
TRBJ2-2,15,TRBV5-1,CASSSTGFLTGELFF
TRBJ2-7,14,TRBV25-1,CASSGDRVPYEQYF
TRBJ2-3,14,TRBV6-5,CASRYLDLGDTQYF
TRBJ1-5,16,TRBV6-1,CASSEAGTGSNQPQHF
TRBJ2-1,17,TRBV19,CASSKSEELISYNEQFF
TRBJ1-6,20,TRBV11-1,CASSPMRTGRGVNFGSPLHF
TRBJ2-1,15,TRBV6-1,CASSLMTGGGNEQFF
TRBJ2-3,15,TRBV6-5,CASSYSAGFTDTQYF
TRBJ2-2,14,TRBV27,CASSFQRNTGELFF
TRBJ2-1,16,TRBV28,CASSPHSGTLYNEQFF
TRBJ1-1,15,TRBV7-2,CASSLFPGASTEAFF
TRBJ2-3,11,TRBV6-2/TRBV6-3,CASSYVGTQYF
TRBJ2-7,16,TRBV6-5,CASSYGSGLQKSEQYF
TRBJ2-7,16,TRBV4-1,CASSQALAGDGYEQYF
TRBJ2-1,16,TRBV7-6,CASSLARLAGYNEQFF
TRBJ1-5,12,TRBV28,CASSLNNQPQHF
TRBJ1-6,12,TRBV20-1,CSADLASWSLHF
TRBJ1-1,13,TRBV7-3,CASSLQPNTEAFF
TRBJ1-5,12,TRBV4-3,CASGLRNQPQHF
TRBJ2-3,12,TRBV29-1,CSVVDGTDTQYF
TRBJ2-1,20,TRBV11-1,CASSPARTSGLWGWANEQFF
TRBJ1-1,13,TRBV20-1,CSARENGDTEAFF
TRBJ2-1,16,TRBV24-1,CATSGLAGPSYNEQFF
TRBJ1-1,13,TRBV3-1,CASSPRTGREAFF
TRBJ2-1,12,TRBV27,CASSPVAGGQFF
TRBJ1-5,16,TRBV5-5,CASSLTLTGTWRPQHF
TRBJ2-7,15,TRBV21-1,CASSELTGLHYEQYF
TRBJ2-7,14,TRBV6-1,CASRLAGGVDEQYF
TRBJ2-1,20,TRBV15,CATSRDGPEISGNSYNEQFF